This T cell receptor beta chain was captured in a study of CD8 T cells in Susac syndrome. CDR3 size: 15 residues. Germline V gives CDR1 SEHNR, CDR2 FQNEAQ (reference sequence). J gave up 8 bases and V 5 bases, and 7 bases lay outside the gene matches. RNA totalling about 0.45 to 1 ug underwent reverse transcription with random hexamers. MiXCR, run by TCRdb on the immunoSEQ multiplex PCR reads, gives a single entry per CDR3 protein. The repertoire consists of fewer than 300,000 distinct CDR3 sequences, with 70% to 90% occurring once and the leading ten covering approximately 0.11%. Input material: CD8+ T cells from PBMCs. The TCR comes from a human donor with multiple sclerosis. The V call is TRBV7-9, the J call TRBJ1-6; 9 positions match TRBD1. DNA for the CDR3: TGTGCCAGCAGCGAACGGGACAGGGCCGATTCACCCCTCCACTTT. Amino acid sequence: CASSERDRADSPLHF.